This TCR beta chain is drawn from a study of blood T cell repertoires in COVID-19. Across the study: Material from acute and convalescent COVID-19 was sourced from the United States, Italy and Spain. Sources were T cells, B-cell-depleted T cells, or PBMCs; the material itself was cDNA or gDNA.

This CDR3 spans 14 amino acids. In germline, CDR1 is SGHRS, CDR2 YFSETQ. The V end was cut by 2 bases, the J end by 4 bases, with 13 bases between. Authors' methods: Researchers report that nucleated cell counts were estimated from reference gene primer amplification. This table comes from immunoSEQ multiplex PCR, and its TCRdb copy is limited to in-frame clones, with some not included. D and trimming come from the DNA, and the V and J calls and clone size come from that table. The table includes over 100,000 clones, more than 75% detected once. The rearrangement links TRBV5-1 to TRBJ2-7; TRBD1 might be the D (5 bases). The source material was peripheral blood. The receptor's source is a man aged 50 to 59 with active COVID-19. CDR3 DNA sequence: TGCGCCAGCAGCTTCAGGGTAGAGGAATACGAGCAGTACTTC. Translation: CASSFRVEEYEQYF. The full variable domain, completed using reference TRBV5-1 and TRBJ2-7, is KAGVTQTPRYLIKTRGQQVTLSCSPISGHRSVSWYQQTPGQGLQFLFEYFSETQRNKGNFPGRFSGRQFSNSRSEMNVSTLELGDSALYLCASSFRVEEYEQYFGPGTRLTVT.